What follows describes a single T cell receptor beta chain. It lacks a known antigen. No base-level quality is on record; no much larger clone is a single base apart. One collaborating source in Seattle enrolled patients during active infection and followed them longitudinally through the course of disease. Collaborating institutions collected whole blood in K2EDTA tubes following their own protocols. For TCRbeta analysis, collaborators shipped samples in one of three forms: frozen whole blood, isolated PBMCs, or DNA extracted from either of those sample types. This record comes from a study of blood T cell repertoires in COVID-19 (dated by TCRdb to 2020 to 2021). As for the study more broadly: Samples from collaborators originated in the United States, Italy and Spain and spanned both the acute and convalescent phases of COVID-19. The material from the prospective study consisted of cDNA or gDNA derived from T cells, B-cell-depleted T cells, or PBMCs. The dataset comprised deeply sampled blood TCRbeta repertoires from subjects exposed to, actively infected with, or recovered from COVID-19. A freely available public database, intended as a resource for researchers studying the immune response to SARS-CoV-2, is where the repertoires were released. The samples were drawn from two sources: the first 160 participants of the ongoing ImmuneRACE study, and approximately 1,300 subjects contributed by 6 global collaborators. Nearly every sample came with metadata listing a de-identified subject ID, COVID-19 status, age in years and sex. Where HLA class I and class II types were available, the types were taken from metadata supplied by the sample provider, not from assay-based typing. On the study overall, not on this receptor specifically: The amount of clinical and demographic metadata varied by source and participant and was provided uncurated.

TCRbeta CDR3 regions were amplified from genomic DNA by means of the immunoSEQ Assay, a bias-controlled multiplex PCR. In the paper's pipeline: The number of nucleated cells in each sample was estimated from the amplification of reference gene primers within the assay. Sequence reads were collapsed and filtered to measure the absolute abundance of every unique TCRbeta CDR3 rearrangement. For each sample, productive Simpson clonality was calculated by taking the square root of Simpson's diversity index across productive rearrangements. What TCRdb holds here is the immuneACCESS table cut down to in-frame rearrangements. Part of the clones is not present; checked against another copy, under half of the missing clones reflect an unresolved V gene, and the others are unexplained. V and J calls plus clone size are reproduced from that table; the DNA served to infer D and trimming. For this sample there are 180,000 or so clones; around 84% appear just once. In total, the top ten clones hold 14% of the sample.

The material sequenced was peripheral blood. This TCR was recovered from a woman in her 70s with COVID-19, enrolled during active disease.

The CDR3 region has the sequence CASSNRDTEAFF. The DNA reads TGTGCCAGCTCGAACAGGGACACTGAAGCTTTCTTT. The chain uses TRBV18 and TRBJ1-1, with TRBD1 as a weak D call on 6 bases. The CDR3 starts with the cysteine, ends with the phenylalanine, and has 12 residues. Here the CDR3 DNA is all that survives: 36 bases in frame from base 1. V was cut back by 6 bases and J by 3 bases, leaving a gap of 8 bases between them. CDR1 and CDR2 (KGHSH, LQKENI) derive from the germline V gene.